This T cell receptor beta chain derives from a study of OX40 agonist ivuxolimab in advanced cancers. The V and J ends lost 7 bases and 0 bases respectively, with 13 bases between them. CDR1 and CDR2 (germline): MRHNA, SNTAGT. The CDR3 is 15 amino acids. The repertoire was sequenced with immunoSEQ multiplex PCR; TCRdb's copy has only in-frame clones and lacks some. This sample has 10,000 to 15,000 clones, with about two thirds found just once. The genes are TRBV6-4 and TRBJ2-1; D remains unclear. The receptor comes from an adult with an advanced solid tumor such as melanoma, head and neck, liver or kidney cancer. The input for sequencing was CD4+ or CD8+ T cells sorted from blood, taken in a trial of the OX40 agonist ivuxolimab. The CDR3 sequence is CASTRFASSYNEQFF. Here the CDR3 DNA reads TGTGCCAGCACCAGATTCGCCAGCTCCTACAATGAGCAGTTCTTC.